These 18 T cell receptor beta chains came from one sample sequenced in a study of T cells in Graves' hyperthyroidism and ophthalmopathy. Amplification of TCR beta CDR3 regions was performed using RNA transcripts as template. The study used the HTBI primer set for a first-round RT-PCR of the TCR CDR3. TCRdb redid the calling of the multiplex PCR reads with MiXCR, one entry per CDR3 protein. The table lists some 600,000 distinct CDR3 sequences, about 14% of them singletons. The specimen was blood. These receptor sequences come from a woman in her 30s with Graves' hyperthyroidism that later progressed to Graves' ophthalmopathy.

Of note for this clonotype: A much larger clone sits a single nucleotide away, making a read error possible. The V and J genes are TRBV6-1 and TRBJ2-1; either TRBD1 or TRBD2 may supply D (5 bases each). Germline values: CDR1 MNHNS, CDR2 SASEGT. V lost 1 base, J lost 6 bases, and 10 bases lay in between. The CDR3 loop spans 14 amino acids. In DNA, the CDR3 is TGTGCCAGCAGTGAAGGGGGGATCCTCAATGAGCAGTTCTTC. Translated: CASSEGGILNEQFF.

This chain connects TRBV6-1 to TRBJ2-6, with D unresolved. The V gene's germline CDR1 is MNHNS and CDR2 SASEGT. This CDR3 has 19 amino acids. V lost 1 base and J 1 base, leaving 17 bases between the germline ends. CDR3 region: CASSEGLSKETSGANVLTF. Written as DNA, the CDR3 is TGTGCCAGCAGTGAAGGCCTTTCTAAGGAAACTTCTGGGGCCAACGTCCTGACTTTC.

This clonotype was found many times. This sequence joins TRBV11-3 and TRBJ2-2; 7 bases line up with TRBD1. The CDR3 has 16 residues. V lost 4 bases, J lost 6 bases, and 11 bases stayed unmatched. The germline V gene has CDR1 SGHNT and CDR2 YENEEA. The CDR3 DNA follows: TGTGCCAGCAGCTGGTGGGACAGCCTCAAGGCCGGGGAGCTGTTTTTT. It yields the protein CASSWWDSLKAGELFF.

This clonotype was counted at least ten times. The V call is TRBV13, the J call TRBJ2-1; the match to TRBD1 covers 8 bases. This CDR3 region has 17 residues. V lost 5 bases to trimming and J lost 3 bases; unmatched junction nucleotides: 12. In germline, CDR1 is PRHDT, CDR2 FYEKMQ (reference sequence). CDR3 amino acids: CASSRKKRQGIYNEQFF. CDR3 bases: TGTGCCAGCAGCCGTAAAAAGAGACAGGGGATCTACAATGAGCAGTTCTTC.

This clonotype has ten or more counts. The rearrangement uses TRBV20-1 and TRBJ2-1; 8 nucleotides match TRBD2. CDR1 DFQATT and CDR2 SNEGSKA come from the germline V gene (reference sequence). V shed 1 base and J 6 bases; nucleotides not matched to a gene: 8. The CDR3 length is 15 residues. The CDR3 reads CSARASAGALNEQFF. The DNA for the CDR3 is TGCAGTGCTAGAGCATCAGCGGGAGCACTCAATGAGCAGTTCTTC.

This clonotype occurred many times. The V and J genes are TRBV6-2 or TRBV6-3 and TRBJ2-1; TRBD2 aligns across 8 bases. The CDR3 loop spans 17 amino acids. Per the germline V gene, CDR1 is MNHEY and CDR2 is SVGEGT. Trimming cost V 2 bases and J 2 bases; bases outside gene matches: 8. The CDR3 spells CASSYDRDGRAYNEQFF. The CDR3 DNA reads TGTGCCAGCAGTTACGACCGTGACGGGAGGGCCTACAATGAGCAGTTCTTC.

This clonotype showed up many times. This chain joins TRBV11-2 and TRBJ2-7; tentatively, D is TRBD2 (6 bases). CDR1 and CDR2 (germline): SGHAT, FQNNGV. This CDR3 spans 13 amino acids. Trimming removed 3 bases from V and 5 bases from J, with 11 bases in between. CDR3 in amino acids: CASSFSSGDEQYF. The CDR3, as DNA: TGTGCCAGCAGCTTTTCCTCGGGGGACGAGCAGTACTTC.

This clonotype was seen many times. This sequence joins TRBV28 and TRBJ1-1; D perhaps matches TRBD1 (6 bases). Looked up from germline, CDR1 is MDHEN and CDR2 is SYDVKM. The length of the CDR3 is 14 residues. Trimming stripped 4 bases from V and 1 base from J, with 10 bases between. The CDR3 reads CASSSGQQNTEAFF. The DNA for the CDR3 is TGTGCCAGCAGTTCGGGACAACAGAACACTGAAGCTTTCTTT.

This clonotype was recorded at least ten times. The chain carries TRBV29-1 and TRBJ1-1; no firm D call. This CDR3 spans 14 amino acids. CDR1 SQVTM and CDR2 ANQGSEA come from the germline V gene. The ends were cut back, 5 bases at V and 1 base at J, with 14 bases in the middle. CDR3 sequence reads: CSVSRAGSNTEAFF. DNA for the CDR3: TGCAGCGTTTCAAGGGCAGGATCGAACACTGAAGCTTTCTTT. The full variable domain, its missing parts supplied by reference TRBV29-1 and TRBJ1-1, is SAVISQKPSRDICQRGTSLTIQCQVDSQVTMMFWYRQQPGQSLTLIATANQGSEATYESGFVIDKFPISRPNLTFSTLTVSNMSPEDSSIYLCSVSRAGSNTEAFFGQGTRLTVV.

The CDR3 protein is CSAGLAGSSYEQYF. The CDR3 DNA is TGCAGTGCGGGACTAGCGGGATCCTCCTACGAGCAGTACTTC. The chain recombines TRBV20-1 with TRBJ2-7, with 13 bases fitting TRBD2. This CDR3 region has 14 residues. Germline V gene sequence: CDR1 DFQATT, CDR2 SNEGSKA (reference sequence). V gave up 6 bases and J gave up 0 bases; unmatched junction bases: 2.

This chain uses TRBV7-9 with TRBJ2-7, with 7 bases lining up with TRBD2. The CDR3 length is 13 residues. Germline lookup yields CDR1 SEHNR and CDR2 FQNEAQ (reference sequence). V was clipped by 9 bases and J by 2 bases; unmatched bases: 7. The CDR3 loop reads CARSLAEAYEQYF. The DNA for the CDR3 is TGTGCCAGAAGCCTAGCGGAAGCCTACGAGCAGTACTTC.

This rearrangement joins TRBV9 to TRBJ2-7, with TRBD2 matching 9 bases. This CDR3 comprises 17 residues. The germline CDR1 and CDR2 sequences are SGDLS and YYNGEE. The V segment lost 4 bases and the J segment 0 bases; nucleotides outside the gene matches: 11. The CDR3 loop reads CASSLQAGGFSSYEQYF. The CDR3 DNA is TGTGCCAGCAGCCTCCAGGCGGGAGGGTTTAGCTCCTACGAGCAGTACTTC.

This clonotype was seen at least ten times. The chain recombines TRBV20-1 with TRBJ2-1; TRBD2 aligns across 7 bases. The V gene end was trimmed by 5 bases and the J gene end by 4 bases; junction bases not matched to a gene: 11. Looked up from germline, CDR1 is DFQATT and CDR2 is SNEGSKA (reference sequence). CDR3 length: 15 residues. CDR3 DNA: TGCAGTGCTCCCCTCCCGGGACTACTATACAATGAGCAGTTCTTC. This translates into CSAPLPGLLYNEQFF.

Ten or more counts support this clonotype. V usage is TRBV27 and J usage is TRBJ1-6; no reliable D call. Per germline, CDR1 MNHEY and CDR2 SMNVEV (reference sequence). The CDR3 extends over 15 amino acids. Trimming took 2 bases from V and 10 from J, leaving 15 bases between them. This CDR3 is CASSLPPSLGSPLHF. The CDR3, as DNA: TGTGCCAGCAGTTTACCGCCCTCTCTCGGCTCACCCCTCCACTTT.

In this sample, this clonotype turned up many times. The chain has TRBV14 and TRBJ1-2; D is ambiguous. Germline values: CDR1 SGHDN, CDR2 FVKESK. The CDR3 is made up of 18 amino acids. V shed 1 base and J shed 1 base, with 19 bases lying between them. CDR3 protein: CASSQAPGKVGYNYGYTF. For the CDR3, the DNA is TGTGCCAGCAGCCAAGCACCGGGGAAAGTCGGATATAACTATGGCTACACCTTC.

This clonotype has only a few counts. CDR3 in DNA: TGCGCCAGCAGCCATGCAGGGGTGAGCGTGAACACTGAAGCTTTCTTT. Its protein product is CASSHAGVSVNTEAFF. The chain has TRBV4-1 and TRBJ1-1, with TRBD1 as a possible D gene (6 bases). There are 16 residues in the CDR3. V was cut by 3 bases and J by 0 bases, with 14 bases left in between. From germline, CDR1 is MGHRA and CDR2 YSYEKL.

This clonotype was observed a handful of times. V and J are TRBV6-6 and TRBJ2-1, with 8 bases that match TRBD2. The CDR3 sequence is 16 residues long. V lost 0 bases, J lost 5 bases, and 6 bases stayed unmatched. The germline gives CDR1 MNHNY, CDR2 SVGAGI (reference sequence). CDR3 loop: CASSYSGGGNNNEQFF. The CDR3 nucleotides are TGTGCCAGCAGTTACTCCGGGGGGGGCAATAACAATGAGCAGTTCTTC.

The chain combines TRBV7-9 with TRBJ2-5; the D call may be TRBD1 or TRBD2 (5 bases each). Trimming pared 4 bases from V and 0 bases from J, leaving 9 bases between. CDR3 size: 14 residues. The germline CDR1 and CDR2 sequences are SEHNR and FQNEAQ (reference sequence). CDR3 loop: CASSSRGDQETQYF. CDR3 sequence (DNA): TGTGCCAGCAGCTCGAGAGGGGACCAAGAGACCCAGTACTTC.